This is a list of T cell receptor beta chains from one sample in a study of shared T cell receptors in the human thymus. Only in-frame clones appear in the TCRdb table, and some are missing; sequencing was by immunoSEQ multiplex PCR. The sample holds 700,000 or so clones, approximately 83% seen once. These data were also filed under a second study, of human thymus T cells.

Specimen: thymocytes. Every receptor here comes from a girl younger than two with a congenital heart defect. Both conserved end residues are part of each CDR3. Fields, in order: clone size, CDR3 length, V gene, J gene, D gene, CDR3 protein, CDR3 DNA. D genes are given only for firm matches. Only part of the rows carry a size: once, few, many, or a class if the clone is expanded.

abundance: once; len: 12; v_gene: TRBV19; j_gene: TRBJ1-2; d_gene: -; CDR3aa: CASNTQSRGYTF; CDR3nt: TGTGCCAGTAATACTCAATCCAGGGGCTACACCTTC
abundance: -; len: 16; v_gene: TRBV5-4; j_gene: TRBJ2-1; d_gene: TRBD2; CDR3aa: CASSPELAGVYNEQFF; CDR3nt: TGTGCCAGCAGCCCTGAACTAGCGGGTGTATACAATGAGCAGTTCTTC
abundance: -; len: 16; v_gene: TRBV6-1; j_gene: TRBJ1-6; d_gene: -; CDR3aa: CASSAYRTGPSSPLHF; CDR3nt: TGTGCCAGCAGTGCCTATCGTACAGGGCCATCTTCACCCCTCCACTTT
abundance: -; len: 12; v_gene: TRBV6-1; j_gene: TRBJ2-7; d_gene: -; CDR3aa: CASSEDKYEQYF; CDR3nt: TGTGCCAGCAGTGAAGATAAATACGAGCAGTACTTC
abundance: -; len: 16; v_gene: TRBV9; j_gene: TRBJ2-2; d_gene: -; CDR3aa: CASSVVTKENTGELFF; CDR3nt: TGTGCCAGCAGCGTAGTGACAAAAGAGAACACCGGGGAGCTGTTTTTT
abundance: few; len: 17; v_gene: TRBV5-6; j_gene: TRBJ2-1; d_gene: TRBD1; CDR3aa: CASSFISGGGQGHEQFF; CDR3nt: TGTGCCAGCAGCTTTATCTCTGGCGGGGGACAGGGCCATGAGCAGTTCTTC
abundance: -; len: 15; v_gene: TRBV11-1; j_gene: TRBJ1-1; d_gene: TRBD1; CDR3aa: CASSDLGTGRNEAFF; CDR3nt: TGTGCCAGCAGCGACCTAGGGACAGGGAGGAATGAAGCTTTCTTT
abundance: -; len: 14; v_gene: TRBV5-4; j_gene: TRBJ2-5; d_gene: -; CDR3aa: CASRDGVYGETQYF; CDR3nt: TGTGCCAGCAGGGACGGGGTATACGGGGAGACCCAGTACTTC
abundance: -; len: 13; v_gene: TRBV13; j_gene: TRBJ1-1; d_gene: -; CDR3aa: CASSLDRNTEAFF; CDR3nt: TGTGCCAGCAGCTTAGACAGGAACACTGAAGCTTTCTTT
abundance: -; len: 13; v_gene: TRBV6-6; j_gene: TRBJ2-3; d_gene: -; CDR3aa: CASIRDFTDTQYF; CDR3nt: TGTGCCAGCATTCGGGACTTCACAGATACGCAGTATTTT
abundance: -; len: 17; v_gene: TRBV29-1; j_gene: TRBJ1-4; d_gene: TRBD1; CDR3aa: CSVVGRGMMYPNEKLFF; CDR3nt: TGCAGCGTTGTTGGCAGGGGGATGATGTACCCTAATGAAAAACTGTTTTTT
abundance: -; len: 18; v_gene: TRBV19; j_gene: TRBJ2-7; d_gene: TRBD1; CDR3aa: CASSPTSPDRANSYEQYF; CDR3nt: TGTGCCAGTAGTCCAACCTCCCCGGACAGGGCGAACTCCTACGAGCAGTACTTC
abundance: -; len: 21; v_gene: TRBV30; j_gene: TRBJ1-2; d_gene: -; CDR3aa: CAWSVPDRTGVDSRFNYGYTF; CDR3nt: TGTGCCTGGAGTGTACCAGACAGAACTGGTGTAGACAGCCGATTTAACTATGGCTACACCTTC
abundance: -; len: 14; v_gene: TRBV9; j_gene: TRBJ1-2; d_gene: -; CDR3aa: CASTRGGGPYGYTF; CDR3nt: TGTGCCAGCACTCGGGGGGGCGGCCCTTATGGCTACACCTTC
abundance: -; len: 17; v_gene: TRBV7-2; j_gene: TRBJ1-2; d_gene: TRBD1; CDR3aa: CASSLRTGHEASYGYTF; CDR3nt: TGTGCCAGCAGCCTCAGGACAGGCCACGAAGCCTCCTATGGCTACACCTTC
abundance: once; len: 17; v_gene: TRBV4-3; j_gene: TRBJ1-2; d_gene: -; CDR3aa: CASSQLPSCTGFFGYTF; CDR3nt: TGCGCCAGCAGCCAACTTCCGTCTTGTACCGGGTTCTTTGGCTACACCTTC
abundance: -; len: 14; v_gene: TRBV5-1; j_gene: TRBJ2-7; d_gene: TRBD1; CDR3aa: CASSPGQSSYEQYF; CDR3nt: TGCGCCAGCAGCCCGGGACAGAGCTCCTACGAGCAGTACTTC
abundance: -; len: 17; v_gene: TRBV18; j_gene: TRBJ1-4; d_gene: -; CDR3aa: CASSPPWGGRTNEKLFF; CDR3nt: TGTGCCAGCTCACCACCGTGGGGGGGCAGAACTAATGAAAAACTGTTTTTT
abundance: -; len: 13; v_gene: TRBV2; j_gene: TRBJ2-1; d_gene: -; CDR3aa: CASTSAGWDEQFF; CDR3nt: TGTGCCAGCACGTCGGCAGGGTGGGATGAGCAGTTCTTC
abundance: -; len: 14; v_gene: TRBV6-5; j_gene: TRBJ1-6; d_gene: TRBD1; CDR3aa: CASSWGQGNTPLHF; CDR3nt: TGTGCCAGCAGTTGGGGACAGGGTAACACACCCCTCCACTTT
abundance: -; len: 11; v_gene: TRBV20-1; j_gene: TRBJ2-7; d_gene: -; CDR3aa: CSGSQGHEQYF; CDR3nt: TGCAGTGGTTCCCAGGGGCACGAGCAGTACTTC
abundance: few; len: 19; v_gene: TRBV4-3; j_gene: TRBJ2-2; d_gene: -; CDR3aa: CASSQDGDGCGGRTGELFF; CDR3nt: TGCGCCAGCAGCCAAGATGGGGATGGTTGTGGAGGGCGCACCGGGGAGCTGTTTTTT
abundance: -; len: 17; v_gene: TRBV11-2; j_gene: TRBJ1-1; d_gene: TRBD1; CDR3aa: CASSPPGDRGETTEAFF; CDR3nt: TGTGCCAGCAGCCCCCCAGGCGACAGGGGAGAAACGACTGAAGCTTTCTTT
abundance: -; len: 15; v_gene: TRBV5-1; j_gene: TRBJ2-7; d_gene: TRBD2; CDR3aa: CASSLGTSGVVEQYF; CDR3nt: TGCGCCAGCAGCTTGGGGACTAGCGGGGTGGTCGAGCAGTACTTC
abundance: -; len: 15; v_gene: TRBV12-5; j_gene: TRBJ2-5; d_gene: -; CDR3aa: CASGLVGQTQETQYF; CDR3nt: TGTGCTAGTGGTTTGGTAGGACAGACCCAAGAGACCCAGTACTTC
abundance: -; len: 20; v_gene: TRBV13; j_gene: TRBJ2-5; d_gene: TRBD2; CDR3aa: CASSTTPLERRGGDQETQYF; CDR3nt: TGTGCCAGCAGCACGACCCCTCTAGAAAGGCGGGGGGGCGATCAAGAGACCCAGTACTTC
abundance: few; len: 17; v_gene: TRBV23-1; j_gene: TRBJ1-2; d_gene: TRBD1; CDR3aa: CASSQSSNRGHNYGYTF; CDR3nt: TGCGCCAGCAGTCAATCTTCAAACAGGGGGCACAACTATGGCTACACCTTC
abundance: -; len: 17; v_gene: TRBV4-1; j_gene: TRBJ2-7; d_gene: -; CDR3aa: CASSQDGVQGTAVEQYF; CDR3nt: TGCGCCAGCAGCCAAGATGGCGTGCAGGGAACCGCAGTCGAGCAGTACTTC
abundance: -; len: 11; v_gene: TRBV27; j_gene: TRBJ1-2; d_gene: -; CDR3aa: CASRGMGGYTF; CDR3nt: TGTGCCAGCAGGGGCATGGGTGGCTACACCTTC
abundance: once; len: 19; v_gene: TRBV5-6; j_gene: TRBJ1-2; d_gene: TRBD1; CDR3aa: CASSLYTVGIGGTGVGYTF; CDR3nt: TGTGCCAGCAGCTTGTATACGGTCGGCATAGGGGGCACGGGAGTTGGCTACACCTTC
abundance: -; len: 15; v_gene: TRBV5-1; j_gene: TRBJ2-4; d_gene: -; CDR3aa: CASSLLRPGVDIQYF; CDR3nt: TGCGCCAGCAGCTTGCTTCGTCCGGGGGTGGACATTCAGTACTTC
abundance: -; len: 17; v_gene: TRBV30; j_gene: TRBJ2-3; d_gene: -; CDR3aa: CAWSWTLLKPSTDTQYF; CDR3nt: TGTGCCTGGAGTTGGACACTTTTAAAACCTAGCACAGATACGCAGTATTTT
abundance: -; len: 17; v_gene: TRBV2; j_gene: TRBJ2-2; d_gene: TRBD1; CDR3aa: CASRGGVRQGWTGELFF; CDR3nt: TGTGCCAGCAGAGGAGGGGTTAGACAGGGGTGGACCGGGGAGCTGTTTTTT
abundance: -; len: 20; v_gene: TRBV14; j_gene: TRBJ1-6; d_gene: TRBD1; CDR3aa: CASSQDTGVTPSSYNSPLHF; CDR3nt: TGTGCCAGCAGCCAAGATACAGGGGTAACACCCAGCTCCTATAATTCACCCCTCCACTTT
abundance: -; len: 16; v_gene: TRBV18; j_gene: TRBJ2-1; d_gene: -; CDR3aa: CASSPLSANSYNEQFF; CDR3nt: TGTGCCAGCTCACCCCTCAGCGCTAATTCCTACAATGAGCAGTTCTTC
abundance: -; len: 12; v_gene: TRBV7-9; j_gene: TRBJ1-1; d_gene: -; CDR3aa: CASSEGGTEAFF; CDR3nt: TGTGCCAGCAGCGAGGGGGGGACTGAAGCTTTCTTT
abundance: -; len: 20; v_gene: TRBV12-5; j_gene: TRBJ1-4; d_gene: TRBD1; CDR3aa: CASGTTETVDRGDYNEKLFF; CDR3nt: TGTGCTAGTGGTACAACCGAAACGGTTGACAGGGGCGACTATAATGAAAAACTGTTTTTT
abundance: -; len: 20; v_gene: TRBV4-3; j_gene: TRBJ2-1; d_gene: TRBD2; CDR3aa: CASSQDQLRSGLADYNEQFF; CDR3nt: TGCGCCAGCAGCCAAGATCAGTTGAGATCAGGACTAGCGGACTACAATGAGCAGTTCTTC
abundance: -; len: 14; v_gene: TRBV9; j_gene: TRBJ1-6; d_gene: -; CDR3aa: CASSPSGVFSPLHF; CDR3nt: TGTGCCAGCAGCCCGTCGGGGGTCTTCTCACCCCTCCACTTT
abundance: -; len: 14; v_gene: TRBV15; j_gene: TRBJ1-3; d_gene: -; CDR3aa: CATSRDWPGATIYF; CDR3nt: TGTGCCACCAGCAGAGATTGGCCAGGCGCCACCATATATTTT
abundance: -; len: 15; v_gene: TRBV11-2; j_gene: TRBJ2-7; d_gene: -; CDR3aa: CASRSGVGAPHEQYF; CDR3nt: TGTGCCAGCAGGTCAGGGGTGGGGGCTCCCCACGAGCAGTACTTC
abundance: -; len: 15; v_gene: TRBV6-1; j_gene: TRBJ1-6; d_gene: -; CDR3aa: CASRRTDSYNSPLHF; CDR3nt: TGTGCCAGCAGGAGGACAGATTCCTATAATTCACCCCTCCACTTT